Below, 2 T cell receptor beta chains from the same sample are listed, as sequenced in a study of shared clonotypes between healthy human individuals. The protocol was immunoSEQ multiplex PCR, while the TCRdb copy is restricted to in-frame clones and leaves out a portion. The sample lists some 1,100,000 clones; around three quarters were seen once. Sequenced sample: memory CD4+ T cells from PBMCs. Regarding subset: CD45RA-negative fraction. The receptors derive from a man aged 18 to 29 in good health. Some clones in this sample may be carry-over from other donors' samples.

This clone has a count of ten or more. The chain has TRBV5-6 and TRBJ1-2; D is possibly TRBD1 (5 bases). Trimming cost V 6 bases and J 3 bases, with 15 bases left between them. This CDR3 has 14 amino acids. The germline V gene has CDR1 SGHDT and CDR2 YYEEEE. The CDR3 region has the DNA TGTGCCAGCACCCTAGGAGGGGTGTACTATGGCTACACCTTC. Its protein product is CASTLGGVYYGYTF.

This clone was seen more than once but under ten times. V and J are TRBV5-1 and TRBJ1-2, with 8 bases lining up with TRBD1. The length of the CDR3 is 15 residues. V shed 1 base, J shed 3 bases, and the junction held 5 bases outside the gene matches. Germline lookup yields CDR1 SGHRS and CDR2 YFSETQ. The CDR3 spells CASSLLQGVDYGYTF. As DNA, the CDR3 is TGCGCCAGCAGCTTGTTACAGGGGGTGGACTATGGCTACACCTTC.